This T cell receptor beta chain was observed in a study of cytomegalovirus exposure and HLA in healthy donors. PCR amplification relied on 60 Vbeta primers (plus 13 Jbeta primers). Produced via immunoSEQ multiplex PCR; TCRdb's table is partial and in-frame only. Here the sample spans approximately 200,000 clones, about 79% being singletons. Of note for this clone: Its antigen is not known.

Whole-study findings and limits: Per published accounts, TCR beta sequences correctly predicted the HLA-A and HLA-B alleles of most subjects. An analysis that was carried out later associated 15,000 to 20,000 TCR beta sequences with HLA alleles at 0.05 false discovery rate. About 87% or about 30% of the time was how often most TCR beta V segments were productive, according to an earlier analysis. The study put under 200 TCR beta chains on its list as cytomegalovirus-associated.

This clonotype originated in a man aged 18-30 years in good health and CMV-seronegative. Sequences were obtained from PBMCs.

The CDR3: CASSITSYSNQPQHF. The CDR3 DNA sequence: TGTGCCAGTAGTATCACGAGTTATAGCAATCAGCCCCAGCATTTT. The chain couples TRBV19 to TRBJ1-5, with D hard to call. V was cut by 3 bases and J by 0 bases, with 9 bases left in between. This CDR3 comprises 15 residues. Germline values: CDR1 LNHDA, CDR2 SQIVND (reference sequence). The whole variable domain, remainder taken from reference TRBV19 and TRBJ1-5, is DGGITQSPKYLFRKEGQNVTLSCEQNLNHDAMYWYRQDPGQGLRLIYYSQIVNDFQKGDIAEGYSVSREKKESFPLTVTSAQKNPTAFYLCASSITSYSNQPQHFGDGTRLSIL.